This T cell receptor (beta chain) was sequenced for a study of T cells in Graves' hyperthyroidism and ophthalmopathy. Study overall: Peripheral blood samples were taken at initial diagnosis, prior to any treatment.

General study results and limits: Separating ophthalmopathy from stable hyperthyroidism was achieved by a 13 V-J model.

This CDR3 is 16 amino acids long. Between the trimmed V and J ends, which lost 1 base and 0 bases, there was a span of 10 bases. CDR1 and CDR2 (germline): LGHDT, YNNKEL (reference sequence). This clonotype has ten or more counts. Its specificity is not known. Using RNA transcripts as the source, TCR beta CDR3 regions were amplified. Carried out on the TCR CDR3, a first-round RT-PCR used the HTBI primer set. TCRdb redid the calling of the multiplex PCR reads with MiXCR, one entry per CDR3 protein. The sample carries fewer than 350,000 distinct CDR3 sequences, roughly 13% recorded once. The chain combines TRBV3-1 with TRBJ1-5; tentative D call: TRBD1 (5 bases). This TCR was sampled from a woman aged 35 to 49 with Graves' hyperthyroidism. Sequencing input: blood. The CDR3 region has the DNA TGTGCCAGCAGCCAAGGTGCGGGGGGTAGCAATCAGCCCCAGCATTTT. Translating it yields CASSQGAGGSNQPQHF.